These 22 T cell receptor beta chains were all obtained from the same sample, sequenced in a study of T cell responses to AZD1222 COVID-19 vaccine. Using immunoSEQ multiplex PCR, the repertoire was profiled, and TCRdb retains in-frame clones only, with some absent. The sample consists of around 120,000 clones, 80% to 90% of them appearing once. The sequences come from peripheral blood, collected on day 0 of AZD1222 vaccination. These TCRs come from an adult in good health.

This clone appeared a few times. V usage is TRBV6-2 or TRBV6-3 and J usage is TRBJ2-7, with D perhaps TRBD1 (5 bases). CDR1 and CDR2 from the germline V gene are MNHEY and SVGEGT. This CDR3 contains 15 residues. Trimming took off 0 bases at V and 4 bases at J, with 13 bases between the two ends. In nucleotides, the CDR3 is TGTGCCAGCAGTTACTCGTGGCAGGGTTATTACGAGCAGTACTTC. It is translated as CASSYSWQGYYEQYF.

This chain joins TRBV19 and TRBJ2-2; possible D gene TRBD2, 6 bases. Germline lookup yields CDR1 LNHDA and CDR2 SQIVND (reference sequence). V lost 7 bases, J lost 6 bases, and 18 bases lay in between. The CDR3 extends over 15 amino acids. CDR3 sequence (DNA): TGTGCCAGTAACATCCGGGACTGGGGGTCCGGGGAGCTGTTTTTT. Residues: CASNIRDWGSGELFF.

The V call is TRBV6-5, the J call TRBJ1-6; TRBD1 matches 7 bases. CDR3 length: 13 residues. Per the germline V gene, CDR1 is MNHEY and CDR2 is SVGAGI. Germline trimming cut 4 bases from V and 8 bases from J; bases unmatched to any gene: 2. CDR3 DNA: TGTGCCAGCAGTTCGGACAGGTATTCACCCCTCCACTTT. Residues: CASSSDRYSPLHF.

The chain joins TRBV12-3 or TRBV12-4 to TRBJ1-1, with 8 bases fitting TRBD1. The V segment lost 7 bases and the J segment 6 bases; nucleotides outside the gene matches: 7. The CDR3 spans 13 residues. CDR3 in amino acids: CASNPQGGAEAFF. Written as DNA, the CDR3 is TGTGCCAGCAACCCACAGGGGGGGGCTGAAGCTTTCTTT.

This chain connects TRBV7-2 to TRBJ2-3; D call uncertain. V lost 1 base and J lost 0, with 11 bases in between. The CDR3 is 16 amino acids. CDR1 is SGHTA, CDR2 FQGNSA, per germline. The DNA of the CDR3 is TGTGCCAGCAGCTTAGTACGACCTCTCAGCACAGATACGCAGTATTTT. This encodes CASSLVRPLSTDTQYF.

V gene TRBV18 combines with J gene TRBJ1-2; 7 positions agree with TRBD1. V lost 3 bases, J lost 4 bases, and 2 bases stayed unmatched. The CDR3 extends over 13 amino acids. Per the germline V gene, CDR1 is KGHSH and CDR2 is LQKENI. The CDR3 loop is CASSPGQSYGYTF. The CDR3 nucleotides are TGTGCCAGCTCACCGGGACAGAGCTATGGCTACACCTTC. Variable domain in full (rest from reference TRBV18 and TRBJ1-2): NAGVMQNPRHLVRRRGQEARLRCSPMKGHSHVYWYRQLPEEGLKFMVYLQKENIIDESGMPKERFSAEFPKEGPSILRIQQVVRGDSAAYFCASSPGQSYGYTFGSGTRLTVV.

CDR3 loop: CASREGQGFGGYTF. CDR3 nucleotides: TGTGCCAGCAGAGAGGGACAGGGGTTTGGTGGCTACACCTTC. The V and J genes are TRBV3-1 (or the pseudogene TRBV3-2) and TRBJ1-2; 10 bases fit TRBD1. The CDR3 is made up of 14 amino acids. Germline values: CDR1 LGHDT, CDR2 YNNKEL (reference sequence). Trimming took 6 bases from V and 7 from J; bases not matched to a gene: 8.

This rearrangement joins TRBV27 to TRBJ1-5; D possibly corresponds to TRBD1 (5 bases). Germline CDR1 MNHEY, CDR2 SMNVEV (reference sequence). The CDR3 loop spans 15 amino acids. Trimming took 3 bases from V and 7 from J, leaving 16 bases between them. CDR3 sequence: CASSFQAEGPQPQHF. The CDR3 coding sequence is TGTGCCAGCAGTTTTCAAGCGGAGGGGCCCCAGCCCCAGCATTTT.

This clone was found once. In DNA form, the CDR3 reads TGTGCCAGCAGTGACGGTCCTAACACTGAAGCTTTCTTT. As protein: CASSDGPNTEAFF. The chain joins TRBV6-1 to TRBJ1-1; D is uncertain. The CDR3 is 13 residues long. In germline, CDR1 is MNHNS, CDR2 SASEGT. Trimming took off 3 bases at V and 2 bases at J, with 7 bases between the two ends.

V is TRBV12-3 or TRBV12-4 and J is TRBJ1-2; D unresolved. V shed 3 bases and J shed 4 bases, with 9 bases lying between them. This CDR3 has 13 residues. Here the CDR3 DNA reads TGTGCCAGCAGTTTTGGTTCCTCCTATGGCTACACCTTC. Translated: CASSFGSSYGYTF.

V usage is TRBV11-2 and J usage is TRBJ1-4; a possible D gene is TRBD1 (6 bases). The germline V and J ends were trimmed by 4 bases and 8 bases, with 14 bases remaining between them. The CDR3 runs to 14 residues. Germline lookup yields CDR1 SGHAT and CDR2 FQNNGV. CDR3 bases: TGTGCCAGCAGCTGGGGACAACTATCCGAAAAACTGTTTTTT. Translation: CASSWGQLSEKLFF.

This chain connects TRBV3-1 (or the pseudogene TRBV3-2) to TRBJ2-7, with D uncertain. Germline CDR1 is LGHDT and CDR2 is YNNKEL (reference sequence). This CDR3 has 11 amino acids. Trimming cost V 0 bases and J 5 bases, with 2 bases left between them. The CDR3 loop reads CASSQEHEQYF. CDR3 in DNA: TGTGCCAGCAGCCAAGAACACGAGCAGTACTTC.

This clone showed up just once. The CDR3 region has the DNA TGCGCCAGCAGCCAAAAACATCGCGGGGGGAGAGATGAAAAACTGTTTTTT. Amino acids: CASSQKHRGGRDEKLFF. J is TRBJ1-4 and V is TRBV4-1; D is possibly TRBD1 (5 bases). V was clipped by 2 bases and J by 6 bases, with 19 bases between them. CDR1 and CDR2 from the germline V gene are MGHRA and YSYEKL. CDR3 size: 17 residues.

The CDR3 protein is CASSLDRSSEKLFF. The CDR3 nucleotides are TGTGCCAGCAGCCTGGACAGAAGTTCCGAAAAACTGTTTTTT. The gene calls are TRBV7-2 and TRBJ1-4; D perhaps matches TRBD1 (6 bases). The germline CDR1 and CDR2 sequences are SGHTA and FQGNSA. The CDR3 covers 14 residues. V lost 5 bases and J 8 bases, leaving 15 bases between the germline ends.

The chain has TRBV5-6 and TRBJ1-2; D call uncertain. Trimming took off 1 base at V and 8 bases at J, with 18 bases between the two ends. Germline V gene lookup returns CDR1 SGHDT and CDR2 YYEEEE. The CDR3 length is 15 residues. The CDR3: CASSLPLTPKWGYTF. The CDR3 nucleotides are TGTGCCAGCAGCTTGCCCTTGACCCCCAAATGGGGCTACACCTTC.

This clone has more than one count but fewer than ten. This chain joins TRBV19 and TRBJ1-5; D unresolved. There are 13 residues in the CDR3. Trimming cost V 4 bases and J 5 bases, with 9 bases left between them. The germline CDR1 and CDR2 sequences are LNHDA and SQIVND (reference sequence). CDR3 coding DNA: TGTGCCAGTAGTAGGACGCTCGATCAGCCCCAGCATTTT. As protein: CASSRTLDQPQHF.

This clone has just one count. The rearrangement links TRBV3-1 (or the pseudogene TRBV3-2) to TRBJ2-3, with 12 bases lining up with TRBD2. CDR3 size: 15 residues. Germline V CDR1 and CDR2: LGHDT, YNNKEL (reference sequence). Germline trimming cut 4 bases from V and 7 bases from J; bases unmatched to any gene: 6. This chain's CDR3 is CASSLGGTSGHTQYF. CDR3 DNA sequence: TGTGCCAGCAGCCTAGGGGGGACTAGCGGGCATACGCAGTATTTT.

This clone was seen only once. The chain has TRBV7-3 and TRBJ2-1; 7 bases align to TRBD2. The ends lost 2 bases at V and 4 bases at J; junction bases unmatched: 2. The CDR3 runs to 14 residues. Germline V gene sequence: CDR1 SGHTA, CDR2 FQGTGA. Here the CDR3 reads CASSLGREYNEQFF. In DNA, the CDR3 is TGTGCCAGCAGCTTAGGGCGGGAGTACAATGAGCAGTTCTTC.

This clone came up a few times. This rearrangement joins TRBV11-2 to TRBJ1-2, with a tentative D call TRBD1 (6 bases). The CDR3 sequence is 13 residues long. Germline CDR1 is SGHAT and CDR2 is FQNNGV. The germline V and J ends were trimmed by 3 bases and 8 bases, with 13 bases remaining between them. CDR3 amino acids: CASSLQPTGGYTF. CDR3 sequence (DNA): TGTGCCAGCAGCTTGCAACCGACAGGCGGCTACACCTTC.

The V and J genes are TRBV6-1 and TRBJ2-7; D not certain. This CDR3 contains 14 residues. CDR1 and CDR2 from the germline V gene are MNHNS and SASEGT. V was clipped by 0 bases and J by 6 bases, with 12 bases between them. The DNA for the CDR3 is TGTGCCAGCAGTGAAGCGCGTGTGGGTGGCGAGCAGTACTTC. Translation gives CASSEARVGGEQYF.

The gene calls are TRBV24-1 and TRBJ2-1; no clear D gene. The V end lost 0 bases, the J end lost 1 base, and 12 bases lay between the germline ends. Germline V lookup: CDR1 KGHDR, CDR2 SFDVKD. The CDR3 contains 17 residues. CDR3 nucleotide sequence: TGTGCCACCAGTGATTTGGACTTGTCTGGTTCCTACAATGAGCAGTTCTTC. As protein: CATSDLDLSGSYNEQFF.

This clone was recorded a few times. The chain recombines TRBV4-2 with TRBJ2-7; TRBD1 or TRBD2 may be the D gene (5 bases each). This CDR3 region has 13 residues. Germline CDR1 is LGHNA and CDR2 is YNFKEQ. Between the trimmed V and J ends, which lost 4 bases and 3 bases, there was a span of 10 bases. CDR3 DNA sequence: TGTGCCAGCAGCCGGGACGGGAACTACGAGCAGTACTTC. It encodes CASSRDGNYEQYF.